Listed below are T cell receptor beta chains from one sample, sequenced in a study of T-cell reconstitution after alpha-beta-depleted transplantation in children. TCRdb called the PCR reads again in MiXCR, with one record for every CDR3 protein. The table lists about a million distinct CDR3 sequences, around 30% of them singletons, with about 28% in the top ten. The specimen comprised PBMCs, mostly from graft donor cells, sampled 360 days after TCRalphabeta/CD19-depleted stem cell transplant. Every receptor here comes from a boy under two years old who had a stem cell transplant for SCID, so the T cells may come from the graft donor. CDR3s include the opening cysteine and the closing phenylalanine or tryptophan. The D gene is left open where the match is weak. Clone size appears in some rows only: once, few, many, or a class for an expanded clone.

15	few	-	TRBV12-3/TRBV12-4	TRBJ1-2	CASSLSLSAFYGYTF	TGTGCCAGCAGTTTGAGTTTGTCAGCGTTCTATGGCTACACCTTC
15	-	-	TRBV18	TRBJ2-7	CASSRPSTGKHEQYF	TGTGCCAGCTCACGACCTTCTACAGGGAAACACGAGCAGTACTTC
16	-	TRBD2	TRBV9	TRBJ2-3	CASSVLAGGPTDTQYF	TGTGCCAGCAGCGTTTTAGCGGGGGGGCCCACAGATACGCAGTATTTT
13	-	-	TRBV20-1	TRBJ2-7	CSATPRPVGEQYF	TGCAGTGCTACCCCCAGACCCGTCGGGGAGCAGTACTTC
15	-	-	TRBV20-1	TRBJ1-1	CSARALRTGNTEAFF	TGCAGTGCTAGGGCGCTCAGGACGGGAAACACTGAAGCTTTCTTT
16	-	-	TRBV9	TRBJ2-7	CASSVEGWDKSYEQYF	TGTGCCAGCAGCGTAGAAGGATGGGACAAGTCCTACGAGCAGTACTTC
16	-	-	TRBV15	TRBJ2-3	CATSSPPRGSTDTQYF	TGTGCCACCAGCAGCCCTCCCCGGGGATCGACAGATACGCAGTATTTT
15	few	-	TRBV12-3/TRBV12-4	TRBJ2-3	CASSLGSVSTDTQYF	TGTGCCAGCAGTTTGGGGTCAGTGAGCACAGATACGCAGTATTTT
13	-	-	TRBV7-2	TRBJ1-6	CASSLLVGSPLHF	TGTGCCAGCAGCTTATTGGTGGGGTCACCCCTCCACTTT
15	few	-	TRBV5-1	TRBJ1-1	CASSPWTEWGTEAFF	TGCGCCAGCAGCCCTTGGACAGAATGGGGCACTGAAGCTTTCTTT
15	-	TRBD2	TRBV7-2	TRBJ2-3	CASSSGLPQTDTQYF	TGTGCCAGCAGCTCGGGACTACCGCAGACAGATACGCAGTATTTT
14	few	-	TRBV12-3/TRBV12-4	TRBJ1-1	CASSLREGASEAFF	TGTGCCAGCAGTTTAAGAGAGGGAGCCAGTGAAGCTTTCTTT
14	-	-	TRBV7-2	TRBJ2-7	CASSLRDVFYEQYF	TGTGCCAGCAGCTTACGAGACGTCTTCTACGAGCAGTACTTC
15	-	TRBD2	TRBV7-3	TRBJ2-1	CASSKTSGLYNEQFF	TGTGCCAGCAGCAAAACTAGCGGGCTCTACAATGAGCAGTTCTTC
17	few	TRBD2	TRBV11-3	TRBJ2-1	CASSPPGLAGGYNEQFF	TGTGCCAGCAGCCCCCCGGGACTAGCGGGGGGATACAATGAGCAGTTCTTC
12	few	-	TRBV15	TRBJ2-5	CATSRDVETQYF	TGTGCCACCAGCAGAGATGTGGAGACCCAGTACTTC
17	-	-	TRBV3-1	TRBJ2-6	CASSQERLLEGANVLTF	TGTGCCAGCAGCCAAGAGAGACTCCTTGAGGGGGCCAACGTCCTGACTTTC
15	-	-	TRBV6-2/TRBV6-3	TRBJ2-5	CASSGTRAVKGTQYF	TGTGCCAGCAGCGGAACTAGAGCGGTGAAGGGGACCCAGTACTTC
17	few	-	TRBV5-1	TRBJ2-3	CASSPSPRLELTDTQYF	TGCGCCAGCAGCCCATCCCCACGACTAGAACTCACAGATACGCAGTATTTT
15	-	TRBD1	TRBV4-1	TRBJ2-7	CASSQDWTGSYEQYF	TGCGCCAGCAGCCAAGACTGGACAGGGTCCTACGAGCAGTACTTC
16	-	-	TRBV5-5	TRBJ2-1	CASSLEGFQPYNEQFF	TGTGCCAGCAGCTTAGAGGGTTTCCAACCCTACAATGAGCAGTTCTTC
13	-	-	TRBV7-2	TRBJ2-3	CASSWKQSDTQYF	TGTGCCAGCAGCTGGAAACAGTCAGATACGCAGTATTTT
13	-	-	TRBV7-3	TRBJ2-1	CASSPGGNNEQFF	TGTGCCAGCAGCCCCGGAGGCAACAATGAGCAGTTCTTC
13	many	-	TRBV15	TRBJ2-7	CATSRDGDYEQYF	TGTGCCACCAGCAGAGACGGAGACTACGAGCAGTACTTC
18	few	-	TRBV20-1	TRBJ1-2	CSARDGRLGVGRNYGYTF	TGCAGTGCTAGAGATGGACGGCTTGGGGTGGGAAGGAACTATGGCTACACCTTC
14	few	-	TRBV12-3/TRBV12-4	TRBJ1-6	CASSEDPGNSPLHF	TGTGCCAGCTCCGAGGACCCGGGTAATTCACCCCTCCACTTT
15	-	TRBD1	TRBV2	TRBJ2-7	CASSEAGTESYEQYF	TGTGCCAGCAGTGAAGCGGGGACAGAATCCTACGAGCAGTACTTC
16	few	TRBD2	TRBV7-9	TRBJ2-7	CASSPGGLAVFDEQYF	TGTGCCAGCAGCCCAGGGGGACTAGCCGTTTTCGACGAGCAGTACTTC
15	-	TRBD2	TRBV12-3/TRBV12-4	TRBJ2-5	CASSPRTSGKETQYF	TGTGCCAGCAGTCCTCGGACTAGCGGGAAGGAGACCCAGTACTTC
14	few	TRBD1	TRBV12-3/TRBV12-4	TRBJ1-2	CASTTQGARYGYTF	TGTGCCAGCACCACACAGGGGGCCCGCTATGGCTACACCTTC
17	-	TRBD1	TRBV4-3	TRBJ2-2	CASSRDRGAWIAGELFF	TGCGCCAGCAGCCGAGACAGGGGGGCATGGATAGCCGGGGAGCTGTTTTTT
14	many	-	TRBV5-1	TRBJ2-3	CASSLEGSANTQYF	TGCGCCAGCAGCTTGGAGGGGTCAGCGAATACGCAGTATTTT
15	-	TRBD2	TRBV5-1	TRBJ2-3	CASRVRGGPADTQYF	TGCGCCAGCAGAGTGCGGGGGGGCCCGGCAGATACGCAGTATTTT
14	few	TRBD2	TRBV5-1	TRBJ2-5	CASSLGLASETQYF	TGTGCCAGCAGTTTAGGACTAGCATCCGAGACCCAGTACTTC
14	-	-	TRBV27	TRBJ1-1	CASGRNREHTEAFF	TGTGCCAGCGGAAGAAACAGGGAGCACACTGAAGCTTTCTTT
14	few	-	TRBV25-1	TRBJ2-1	CASGGGQIYKGQFF	TGTGCCAGCGGGGGGGGACAGATCTACAAGGGGCAGTTCTTC
16	-	TRBD1	TRBV27	TRBJ1-1	CASSLSPGTGRTEAFF	TGTGCCAGCAGTTTATCCCCCGGGACAGGGCGAACTGAAGCTTTCTTT
16	-	-	TRBV7-6	TRBJ2-2	CASSLHPAPNTGELFF	TGTGCCAGCAGCTTACATCCAGCGCCGAACACCGGGGAGCTGTTTTTT
15	-	TRBD2	TRBV9	TRBJ2-3	CASSGGGLGTDTQYF	TGTGCCAGCAGCGGCGGGGGGCTCGGAACAGATACGCAGTATTTT